This T cell receptor beta chain was found in a study of PD-L1 blockade in urothelial cancer. Turning to the study itself: Atezolizumab (1,200 mg intravenously every 3 weeks) began in the mid-2010s for patients.

Method: immunoSEQ multiplex PCR; TCRdb's copy keeps in-frame clones and lacks some. The sample records around 30,000 clones, approximately 81% being singletons. Study-wide results and caveats: Greater 3-week expansion of tumor-associated blood clones was recorded for durable-benefit patients.

A remark on this clone: Its antigen remains unidentified.

Sample time point: peripheral blood 6 weeks after treatment start. V lost 7 bases, J lost 5 bases, and 8 bases stayed unmatched. CDR1 is SNHLY and CDR2 is FYNNEI in the germline V gene. The CDR3 is 16 residues long. The sequence was collected from a man between 65 and 85 years old with urothelial cancer. This chain links TRBV2 with TRBJ2-3; TRBD2 agrees at 14 bases. The sequences come from PBMCs, collected around atezolizumab (anti-PD-L1) treatment. The CDR3 DNA reads as TGTGCCAGCATTAAAGGGACTAGCGGGAGAGGAGATACGCAGTATTTT. This gives the protein CASIKGTSGRGDTQYF.